This TCR beta chain was retrieved from a study of PD-L1 blockade in urothelial cancer. The assay was immunoSEQ multiplex PCR, and TCRdb's table has in-frame clones only and misses some. The sample includes fewer than 130,000 clones, 70% to 85% of them seen just once. Individual patients had between 1 and 8 samples, taken pretreatment and on-treatment. The V gene end was trimmed by 6 bases and the J gene end by 0 bases; junction bases not matched to a gene: 5. The CDR3 runs 15 residues. From germline, CDR1 is LNHDA and CDR2 SQIVND (reference sequence). This chain uses TRBV19 with TRBJ2-1, with 7 bases matching TRBD1. The TCR sequence derives from a man aged 45 to 65 with urothelial cancer. The sequencing here drew on PBMCs, taken around atezolizumab (anti-PD-L1) treatment. The DNA of the CDR3 is TGTGCCAGTAGGACGGACAGGAGCTCCTACAATGAGCAGTTCTTC. Amino acid sequence: CASRTDRSSYNEQFF.